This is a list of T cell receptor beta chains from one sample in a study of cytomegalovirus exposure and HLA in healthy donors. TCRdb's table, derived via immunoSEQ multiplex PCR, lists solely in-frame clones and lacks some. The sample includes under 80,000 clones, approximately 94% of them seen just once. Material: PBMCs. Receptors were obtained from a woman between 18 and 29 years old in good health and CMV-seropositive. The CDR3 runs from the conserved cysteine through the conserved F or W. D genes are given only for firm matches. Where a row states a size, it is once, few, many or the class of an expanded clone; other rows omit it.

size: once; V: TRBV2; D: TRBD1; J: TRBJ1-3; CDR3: CASKSLQGAGNTIYF; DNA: TGTGCCAGCAAGTCTTTACAGGGGGCTGGAAACACCATATATTTT
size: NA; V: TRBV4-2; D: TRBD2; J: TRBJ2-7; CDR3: CASSRHLTSGRKNYEQYF; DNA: TGTGCCAGCAGCCGCCACCTGACTAGCGGGAGGAAGAACTACGAGCAGTACTTC
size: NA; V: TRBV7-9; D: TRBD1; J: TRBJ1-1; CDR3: CASSSTGFGAFF; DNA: TGTGCCAGCAGCTCGACAGGGTTTGGGGCTTTCTTT
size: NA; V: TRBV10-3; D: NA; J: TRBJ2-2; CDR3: CAISSVPLEGNTGELFF; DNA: TGTGCCATCAGTTCGGTTCCGCTCGAGGGAAACACCGGGGAGCTGTTTTTT
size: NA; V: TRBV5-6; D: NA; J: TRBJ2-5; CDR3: CASSLETGGQETQYF; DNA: TGTGCCAGCAGCTTGGAAACAGGCGGACAAGAGACCCAGTACTTC
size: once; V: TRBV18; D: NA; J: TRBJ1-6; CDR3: CASSPLNSPLHF; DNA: TGTGCCAGCTCACCTCTGAATTCACCCCTCCACTTT
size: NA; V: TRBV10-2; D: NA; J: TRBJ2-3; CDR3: CASSVGTLLTDTQYF; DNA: TGCGCCAGCAGTGTGGGGACTCTCCTGACGGATACGCAGTATTTT
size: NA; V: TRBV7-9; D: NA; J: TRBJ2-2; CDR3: CASRGSGELFF; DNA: TGTGCCAGCCGGGGGAGCGGGGAGCTGTTTTTT
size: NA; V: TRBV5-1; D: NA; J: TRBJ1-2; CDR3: CASSSFNYGYTF; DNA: TGCGCCAGCAGCTCCTTCAACTATGGCTACACCTTC
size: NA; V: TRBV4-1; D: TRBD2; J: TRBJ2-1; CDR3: CASSPRLGGNEQFF; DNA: TGCGCCAGCAGCCCCCGGTTGGGAGGGAATGAGCAGTTCTTC
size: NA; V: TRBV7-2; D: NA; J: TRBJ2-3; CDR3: CASSSRDFTDTQYF; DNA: TGTGCCAGCAGCTCCCGGGACTTCACAGATACGCAGTATTTT
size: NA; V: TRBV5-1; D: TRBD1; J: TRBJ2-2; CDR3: CASSLTGGATGELFF; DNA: TGCGCCAGCAGCCTTACAGGGGGCGCGACCGGGGAGCTGTTTTTT
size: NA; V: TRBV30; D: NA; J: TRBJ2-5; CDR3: CAWSPWEETQYF; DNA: TGTGCCTGGAGTCCGTGGGAGGAGACCCAGTACTTC
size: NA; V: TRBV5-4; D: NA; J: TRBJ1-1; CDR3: CASSLIELTEAFF; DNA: TGTGCCAGCAGCTTGATCGAGCTAACCGAAGCTTTCTTT
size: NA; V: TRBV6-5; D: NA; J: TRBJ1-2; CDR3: CASSSQDTGRSGYTF; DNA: TGTGCCAGCAGTTCCCAGGACACCGGCCGGTCTGGCTACACCTTC
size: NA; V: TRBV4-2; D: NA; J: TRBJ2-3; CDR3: CASSPGPSEGTDTQYF; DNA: TGTGCCAGCAGCCCAGGCCCTAGCGAGGGCACAGATACGCAGTATTTT
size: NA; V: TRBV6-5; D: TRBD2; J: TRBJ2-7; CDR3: CASSRRTSGAYEQYF; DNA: TGTGCCAGCAGTAGACGGACTAGCGGGGCCTACGAGCAGTACTTC
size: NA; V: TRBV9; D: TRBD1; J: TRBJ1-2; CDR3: CASSVGATGAYGYTF; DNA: TGTGCCAGCAGCGTAGGGGCGACAGGGGCCTATGGCTACACCTTC
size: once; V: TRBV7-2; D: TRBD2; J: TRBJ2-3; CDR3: CASSLGFAGDTDTQYF; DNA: TGTGCCAGCAGCTTAGGCTTTGCGGGGGACACAGATACGCAGTATTTT
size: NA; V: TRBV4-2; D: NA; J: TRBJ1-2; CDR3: CASSQDGPDTRYGYTF; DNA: TGTGCCAGCAGCCAAGATGGGCCCGACACTCGCTATGGCTACACCTTC
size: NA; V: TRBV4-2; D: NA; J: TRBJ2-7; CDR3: CASSHLTPESSRPYEQYF; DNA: TGTGCCAGCAGCCACCTTACGCCAGAGTCGTCTAGGCCCTACGAGCAGTACTTC
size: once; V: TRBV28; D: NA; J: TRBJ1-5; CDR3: CASSLVTGFFINQPQHF; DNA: TGTGCCAGCAGTTTAGTTACAGGGTTCTTCATCAATCAGCCCCAGCATTTT
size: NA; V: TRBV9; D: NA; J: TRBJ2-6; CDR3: CASSVVSGSGANVLTF; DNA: TGTGCCAGCAGCGTAGTTTCAGGGTCTGGGGCCAACGTCCTGACTTTC
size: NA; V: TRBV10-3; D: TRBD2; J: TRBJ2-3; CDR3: CATGGLAGADTQYF; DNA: TGTGCCACAGGGGGACTAGCGGGAGCAGATACGCAGTATTTT
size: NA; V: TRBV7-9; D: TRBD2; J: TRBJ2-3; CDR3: CASSWDSLYLAGAGGTQYF; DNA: TGTGCCAGCAGTTGGGACTCGTTGTATTTAGCGGGGGCGGGGGGTACGCAGTATTTT
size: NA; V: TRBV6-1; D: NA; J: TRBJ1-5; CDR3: CASSEGSGNQPQHF; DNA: TGTGCCAGCAGTGAAGGCAGCGGCAATCAGCCCCAGCATTTT
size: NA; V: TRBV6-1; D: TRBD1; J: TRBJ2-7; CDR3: CASSAVGQGNYEQYF; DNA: TGTGCCAGCAGTGCTGTAGGACAGGGAAACTACGAGCAGTACTTC
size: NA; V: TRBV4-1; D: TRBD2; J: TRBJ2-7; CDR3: CASSQEGWTSGRYEQYF; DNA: TGCGCCAGCAGCCAAGAAGGATGGACTAGCGGGAGATACGAGCAGTACTTC
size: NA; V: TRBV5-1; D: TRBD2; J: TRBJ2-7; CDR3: CASSSRTSGYEQYF; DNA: TGCGCCAGCAGCTCACGGACTAGCGGATACGAGCAGTACTTC
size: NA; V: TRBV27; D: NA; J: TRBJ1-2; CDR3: CATQDSSYGYTF; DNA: TGTGCCACCCAGGACTCCTCCTATGGCTACACCTTC